This TCR beta chain was profiled in a study of tissue T cells after allogeneic stem cell transplantation. Points from the study as a whole: Shared clones across patients were few; motif clustering revealed tissue-specific shared signatures.

About this clone: Antigen unknown.

Germline V gene sequence: CDR1 MDHEN, CDR2 SYDVKM. Trimming left V 5 bases short and J 0 bases short, with 14 bases between. This CDR3 has 15 residues. Assay: immunoSEQ multiplex PCR; the TCRdb copy retains only in-frame clones and omits some. The sample includes about 9,800 clones, about 65% of them seen just once. The sequenced sample was tissue from the stomach, obtained at autopsy. This rearrangement joins TRBV28 to TRBJ2-7; D gene unclear. The clonotype comes from a male donor aged 60 or over with lung cancer. CDR3 nucleotide sequence: TGTGCCAGCAGTGCCCATGGAGCGACCTCCTACGAGCAGTACTTC. Translation: CASSAHGATSYEQYF.